The 11 T cell receptor beta chains listed next were all sequenced from one sample in a study of T cell changes during pregnancy in multiple sclerosis. Produced via immunoSEQ multiplex PCR; TCRdb's table is partial and in-frame only. The sample consists of 68,000 or so clones, more than 80% of them appearing once. The sequenced sample was peripheral blood, obtained in the second trimester of pregnancy. These TCRs come from a female donor with multiple sclerosis, enrolled in a pregnancy study.

The gene calls are TRBV5-4 and TRBJ2-1; 9 bases match TRBD1. J was trimmed by 8 bases and V by 4 bases; bases with no gene match: 4. This CDR3 region has 13 residues. From germline, CDR1 is SGHNT and CDR2 YYREEE (reference sequence). Here the CDR3 reads CASSRTGGYEQFF. For the CDR3, the DNA is TGTGCCAGCAGCCGCACAGGGGGCTATGAGCAGTTCTTC.

The rearrangement uses TRBV7-8 and TRBJ1-2, with D unresolved. The V end lost 3 bases, the J end lost 5 bases, and 16 bases lay between the germline ends. Looked up from germline, CDR1 is SGHVS and CDR2 is FQNEAQ. This CDR3 region has 15 residues. For the CDR3, the DNA is TGTGCCAGCAGCTTCGGTGGCCTTAGCTTATATGGCTACACCTTC. Amino acids: CASSFGGLSLYGYTF.

The CDR3 DNA sequence: TGTGCCAGCAGCTTAGTCTCGAGGAGCTCCTACGAGCAGTACTTC. As protein: CASSLVSRSSYEQYF. The chain carries TRBV13 and TRBJ2-7; D is unresolved. The CDR3 has 15 amino acids. Germline CDR1 is PRHDT and CDR2 is FYEKMQ (reference sequence). Trimming shortened V by 1 base and J by 0 bases, and 10 bases separated the two germline ends.

V is TRBV7-2 and J is TRBJ1-4, with 9 positions matching TRBD1. V lost 5 bases and J lost 7; bases outside the gene matches: 8. This CDR3 has 15 residues. The germline CDR1 and CDR2 sequences are SGHTA and FQGNSA. The CDR3 loop reads CASSVDRGEGEKLFF. For the CDR3, the DNA is TGTGCCAGCAGCGTAGACAGGGGGGAAGGTGAAAAACTGTTTTTT.

The chain employs TRBV7-3 and TRBJ2-7; D is unclear. CDR3 size: 15 residues. CDR1 and CDR2 from the germline V gene are SGHTA and FQGTGA. With 0 bases removed from V and 0 bases from J, the gap between germline ends came to 9 bases. In DNA form, the CDR3 reads TGTGCCAGCAGCTTAACGTCACAGTCCTCCTACGAGCAGTACTTC. Its translation is CASSLTSQSSYEQYF.

The V call is TRBV6-4, the J call TRBJ2-3; TRBD2 agrees at 10 bases. This CDR3 has 16 amino acids. Germline CDR1 MRHNA, CDR2 SNTAGT. J gave up 3 bases and V 3 bases, and 6 bases lay outside the gene matches. The CDR3 is CASSDKASGGTDTQYF. The CDR3, as DNA: TGTGCCAGCAGTGATAAGGCTAGCGGGGGTACAGATACGCAGTATTTT.

The chain uses TRBV5-1 and TRBJ2-7, with a weak D call TRBD1 (6 bases). The germline V gene has CDR1 SGHRS and CDR2 YFSETQ. The CDR3 has 12 amino acids. Trimming cost V 3 bases and J 3 bases, with 7 bases left between them. The CDR3 DNA reads TGCGCCAGCAGCTCACAGGGCTACGAGCAGTACTTC. Its translation: CASSSQGYEQYF.

The chain combines TRBV5-4 with TRBJ1-1, with D possibly being TRBD1 (6 bases). Trimming stripped 2 bases from V and 0 bases from J, with 14 bases between. The CDR3 is 16 amino acids. The germline CDR1 and CDR2 sequences are SGHNT and YYREEE (reference sequence). The CDR3 protein is CASSLPNREMNTEAFF. The DNA for the CDR3 is TGTGCCAGCAGCTTACCCAACAGGGAGATGAACACTGAAGCTTTCTTT.

This clone was seen a handful of times. The rearrangement links TRBV2 to TRBJ1-1, with a weak D call TRBD1 (5 bases). Trimming took off 2 bases at V and 4 bases at J, with 14 bases between the two ends. Germline V gene sequence: CDR1 SNHLY, CDR2 FYNNEI. The CDR3 runs 15 residues. CDR3 protein: CASSEQTVGGTEAFF. CDR3 nucleotides: TGTGCCAGCAGTGAACAGACGGTCGGGGGCACTGAAGCTTTCTTT. Looking up the rest from reference TRBV2 and TRBJ1-1 gives the full variable domain: EPEVTQTPSHQVTQMGQEVILRCVPISNHLYFYWYRQILGQKVEFLVSFYNNEISEKSEIFDDQFSVERPDGSNFTLKIRSTKLEDSAMYFCASSEQTVGGTEAFFGQGTRLTVV.

The rearrangement links TRBV4-3 to TRBJ2-7; 7 bases are a match to TRBD2. There are 15 residues in the CDR3. V dropped 4 bases and J dropped 4; count of bases not matched to a gene: 10. Germline V gene lookup returns CDR1 LGHNA and CDR2 YSLEER. The CDR3 DNA sequence: TGCGCCAGCAGCCGCGAGGCTAGCGGAAAGTACGAGCAGTACTTC. Translation gives CASSREASGKYEQYF.

The V and J genes are TRBV29-1 and TRBJ1-2; tentatively, D is TRBD1 (5 bases). The CDR3 runs 14 residues. Germline V gene sequence: CDR1 SQVTM, CDR2 ANQGSEA. V was trimmed by 0 bases and J by 7 bases, leaving 15 bases between them. CDR3 bases: TGCAGCGTTGAAGAAGGCAGGGTCCCTAGTGGCTACACCTTC. Translating it yields CSVEEGRVPSGYTF.